Described below is a single TCR beta chain sequence and its context. The target antigen is unknown. A read error is possible here, since a much larger clone lies one base away. The TCR beta library used iRepertoire HTBI primers with Arm-PCR amplification of CDR3. TCRdb processed the multiplex PCR reads anew with MiXCR; each CDR3 protein has one entry. The table shows around 420,000 distinct CDR3 sequences, with 15% occurring only once. The CDR3 extends over 13 amino acids. The V gene's germline CDR1 is MNHEY and CDR2 SMNVEV (reference sequence). V shed 6 bases and J shed 3 bases, with 9 bases lying between them. This sample was taken from a study of regulatory T cells in long-lasting Graves disease. Stated time point: newly diagnosed GD, antithyroid drugs for less than 3 months. From PBMCs, RNA was extracted and then used to make the TCR library. Overall study findings and caveats: Persistent Graves' patients showed less TCR diversity than newly diagnosed ones.

This sample was shared with a second study, whose subject was T cells in Graves' hyperthyroidism and ophthalmopathy. That source adds: Using the HTBI primer set, a first-round RT-PCR was run on the TCR CDR3. Peripheral blood also featured most of the thyroid clonotypes expanded above 0.001.

This clonotype originated in a woman between 40 and 50 years old with Graves disease. The chain links TRBV27 to TRBJ2-4; D ambiguous. Specimen: peripheral blood mononuclear cells (PBMCs), collected at new diagnosis, from a patient treated with antithyroid drugs. The CDR3 sequence is CASRGLDKNIQYF. The CDR3 DNA reads as TGTGCCAGCAGGGGGTTGGACAAAAACATTCAGTACTTC.